These 30 T cell receptor beta chains originate from one sample sequenced in a study of beta chain features in type 1 diabetes. Expressed TCRB transcripts were sequenced, since all the RNA that had been isolated was reverse transcribed. TCRdb's copy holds only in-frame clones and misses some; the assay was immunoSEQ multiplex PCR. The sample consists of 250,000 or so clones, roughly 30% of them appearing once. Material for sequencing was central memory CD4+ T cells from blood. The receptors shown here come from a man aged 25-40 years in good health.

This clone appeared a few times. The sample contains more than one DNA sequence encoding this CDR3. In nucleotides, the CDR3 is TGTGCCAGCAGCTTAGACGGGGGCGGCACAGATACGCAGTATTTT. Encoded protein: CASSLDGGGTDTQYF. The J gene is TRBJ2-3, the V gene TRBV7-2; D assignment may be TRBD1 or TRBD2 (6 bases each). In germline, CDR1 is SGHTA, CDR2 FQGNSA. Between the trimmed V and J ends, which lost 1 base and 1 base, there was a span of 9 bases. This CDR3 is 15 amino acids long.

This clone was seen a few times. This rearrangement joins TRBV7-9 to TRBJ2-5; 8 nucleotides line up with TRBD1. Trimming took 2 bases from V and 5 from J; bases not matched to a gene: 4. There are 14 residues in the CDR3. Germline assignment: CDR1 SEHNR and CDR2 FQNEAQ (reference sequence). The CDR3 loop reads CASSLPSGGETQYF. The DNA of the CDR3 is TGTGCCAGCAGCTTACCTTCAGGGGGCGAGACCCAGTACTTC.

The table lists this clone with a few counts. This sequence joins TRBV19 and TRBJ2-1; D possibly corresponds to TRBD2 (6 bases). The germline V and J ends were trimmed by 5 bases and 8 bases, with 19 bases remaining between them. CDR1 and CDR2 (germline): LNHDA, SQIVND (reference sequence). The CDR3 contains 15 residues. CDR3 residues: CASSRLEGGGYEQFF. Written as DNA, the CDR3 is TGTGCCAGTAGTCGCCTCGAGGGAGGAGGCTATGAGCAGTTCTTC.

This clone was observed a few times. The V and J genes are TRBV6-1 and TRBJ2-3; a weak D match, TRBD1 (6 bases). CDR3 length: 15 residues. Germline assignment: CDR1 MNHNS and CDR2 SASEGT. The V gene lost 6 bases and the J gene lost 0 bases, with 13 bases spanning the gap. DNA for the CDR3: TGTGCCAGCAGCGTGGGACACTCAAGCACAGATACGCAGTATTTT. Translated: CASSVGHSSTDTQYF.

This chain uses TRBV7-9 with TRBJ2-5, with D possibly being TRBD1 or TRBD2 (5 bases each). V was shortened by 2 bases and J by 1 base, with 8 bases between the two germline ends. Per the germline V gene, CDR1 is SEHNR and CDR2 is FQNEAQ (reference sequence). This CDR3 comprises 14 residues. This CDR3 is CASSLQGAQETQYF. The CDR3 nucleotides are TGTGCCAGCAGCTTACAGGGAGCCCAAGAGACCCAGTACTTC.

This chain uses TRBV6-1 with TRBJ1-5, with a weak D call TRBD1 (5 bases). Germline values: CDR1 MNHNS, CDR2 SASEGT. The V end lost 1 base, the J end lost 0 bases, and 16 bases lay between the germline ends. The CDR3 has 18 amino acids. The CDR3 DNA follows: TGTGCCAGCAGTGAAGATTTGGGCAGGGCTTATAGCAATCAGCCCCAGCATTTT. Amino acid sequence: CASSEDLGRAYSNQPQHF.

The chain uses TRBV30 and TRBJ2-6, with no clear D. This CDR3 comprises 14 residues. Germline values: CDR1 GTSNPN, CDR2 SVGIG (reference sequence). With 2 bases removed from V and 3 bases from J, the gap between germline ends came to 8 bases. The CDR3 DNA reads as TGTGCCTGGAGTTTTGGGCTTGGGGCCAACGTCCTGACTTTC. The encoded protein is CAWSFGLGANVLTF.

This clone was counted many times. The V gene is TRBV10-3, the J gene TRBJ2-5, with 12 bases matching TRBD1. Unmatched junction bases numbered 8, after V lost 4 bases and J lost 5 bases. Germline-derived CDR1 and CDR2 are ENHRY and SYGVKD. This CDR3 has 16 amino acids. This chain's CDR3 is CAISGPGDRGRETQYF. The CDR3 DNA reads TGTGCCATCAGTGGACCAGGGGACAGGGGGCGTGAGACCCAGTACTTC.

The chain links TRBV5-4 to TRBJ2-5; TRBD1 agrees at 10 bases. CDR3 length: 14 amino acids. V lost 4 bases and J lost 1; bases outside the gene matches: 1. Per germline, CDR1 SGHNT and CDR2 YYREEE (reference sequence). In DNA, the CDR3 is TGTGCCAGCAGCCGGACAGGGGGCCAAGAGACCCAGTACTTC. Residues: CASSRTGGQETQYF.

V gene TRBV7-9 combines with J gene TRBJ2-1; 14 nucleotides agree with TRBD2. V gave up 5 bases and J gave up 6 bases; unmatched junction bases: 3. CDR3 length: 15 residues. In germline, CDR1 is SEHNR, CDR2 FQNEAQ (reference sequence). The CDR3 sequence: CASSGTSGSINEQFF. In DNA form, the CDR3 reads TGTGCCAGCAGCGGGACTAGCGGGAGCATCAATGAGCAGTTCTTC.

This clone was detected only a few times. This rearrangement joins TRBV7-9 to TRBJ2-4; D is undetermined. There are 14 residues in the CDR3. Germline V gene sequence: CDR1 SEHNR, CDR2 FQNEAQ (reference sequence). V gave up 5 bases and J gave up 8 bases, with 16 bases separating them. The CDR3 here is CASSPSGVAYIQYF. The CDR3, as DNA: TGTGCCAGCAGCCCCAGTGGGGTTGCGTACATTCAGTACTTC.

The rearrangement uses TRBV5-4 and TRBJ2-3; no definite D call. Trimming stripped 4 bases from V and 1 base from J, with 16 bases between. The CDR3 has 16 amino acids. The germline V gene encodes CDR1 SGHNT and CDR2 YYREEE (reference sequence). The CDR3 sequence is CASSPTGKGGTDTQYF. The CDR3 region has the DNA TGTGCCAGCAGCCCGACGGGCAAGGGCGGCACAGATACGCAGTATTTT.

This clone was seen more than once but under ten times. The rearrangement links TRBV6-5 to TRBJ2-7, with 8 positions matching TRBD1. Per the germline V gene, CDR1 is MNHEY and CDR2 is SVGAGI. This CDR3 is built from 15 residues. Trimming took 4 bases from V and 3 from J; bases not matched to a gene: 8. The DNA for the CDR3 is TGTGCCAGCAGTTCCAGGACAGGGCAGGACTACGAGCAGTACTTC. It codes for CASSSRTGQDYEQYF.

This clone was observed a few times. The genes are TRBV7-2 and TRBJ1-6; no clear D gene. Germline CDR1 is SGHTA and CDR2 is FQGNSA. The length of the CDR3 is 14 residues. Between the trimmed V and J ends, which lost 8 bases and 7 bases, there was a span of 15 bases. The CDR3 DNA follows: TGTGCCAGCGGGCCAGCCATACCCAATTCACCCCTCCACTTT. It yields the protein CASGPAIPNSPLHF.

A remark on this clone: It is unclear where the CDR3 begins or ends on the DNA, so no DNA is shown, and the CDR3 is as TCRdb lists it. The chain recombines TRBV9 with TRBJ2-3; the table calls TRBD2, which could not be checked here. The CDR3 is 14 amino acids long, termini counted. Germline lookup yields CDR1 SGDLS and CDR2 YYNGEE. CDR3 protein: CASSVASGTSGLYF.

There are a few counts of this clone. This rearrangement joins TRBV10-3 to TRBJ1-1; D ambiguous. The CDR3 consists of 14 residues. The germline V gene encodes CDR1 ENHRY and CDR2 SYGVKD. Trimming removed 0 bases at V and 5 bases at J, with 10 bases between. CDR3 in amino acids: CAISESPRDTEAFF. The CDR3 DNA follows: TGTGCCATCAGTGAGTCCCCCCGGGATACTGAAGCTTTCTTT.

This clone was counted between two and nine times. The chain is built from TRBV7-2 and TRBJ2-7; either TRBD1 or TRBD2 may supply D (5 bases each). This CDR3 has 15 residues. V was clipped by 7 bases and J by 2 bases, with 18 bases between them. Germline V gene data show CDR1 as SGHTA and CDR2 as FQGNSA. The CDR3 reads CASTYYRDVAYEQYF. CDR3 sequence (DNA): TGTGCCAGCACCTATTACCGGGACGTAGCCTACGAGCAGTACTTC. The variable domain in full, completed from reference TRBV7-2 and TRBJ2-7, reads GAGVSQSPSNKVTEKGKDVELRCDPISGHTALYWYRQSLGQGLEFLIYFQGNSAPDKSGLPSDRFSAERTGGSVSTLTIQRTQQEDSAVYLCASTYYRDVAYEQYFGPGTRLTVT.

This clone appeared once. In nucleotides, the CDR3 is TGTGCCAGCTTTAAAAGGAACACTGAAGCTTTCTTT. Amino acids: CASFKRNTEAFF. The chain is built from TRBV6-5 and TRBJ1-1; D unresolved. Germline lookup yields CDR1 MNHEY and CDR2 SVGAGI. The CDR3 totals 12 residues. V gave up 8 bases and J gave up 1 base, with 8 bases separating them.

The CDR3 DNA reads TGTGCCAGCTCACCAGGGATGGGAGTAGAGCAGTACTTC. This translates into CASSPGMGVEQYF. The chain carries TRBV18 and TRBJ2-7; maybe TRBD2 (5 bases). CDR3 size: 13 residues. V lost 2 bases, J lost 7 bases, and 12 bases lay in between. Germline CDR1 and CDR2: KGHSH and LQKENI. Supplemented by reference TRBV18 and TRBJ2-7, the full variable domain reads NAGVMQNPRHLVRRRGQEARLRCSPMKGHSHVYWYRQLPEEGLKFMVYLQKENIIDESGMPKERFSAEFPKEGPSILRIQQVVRGDSAAYFCASSPGMGVEQYFGPGTRLTVT.

The J gene is TRBJ1-2, the V gene TRBV7-6; unclear D gene. Trimming removed 5 bases from V and 0 bases from J, with 13 bases in between. Germline CDR1 reads SGHVS; CDR2 reads FNYEAQ. This CDR3 is 15 amino acids long. DNA of the CDR3: TGTGCCAGCAGCCCCAGCGCGGCAGCTAACTATGGCTACACCTTC. Encoded protein: CASSPSAAANYGYTF.

V is TRBV7-6 and J is TRBJ2-1, with no clear D. This CDR3 contains 18 residues. Looked up from germline, CDR1 is SGHVS and CDR2 is FNYEAQ. The ends were cut back, 1 base at V and 5 bases at J, with 21 bases in the middle. CDR3 residues: CASSLVASRQDPNNEQFF. The CDR3 DNA reads as TGTGCCAGCAGCTTAGTCGCTTCACGACAAGATCCGAACAATGAGCAGTTCTTC.

This clone was counted between two and nine times. V and J are TRBV7-8 and TRBJ2-1; a possible D gene is TRBD1 (9 bases). V was shortened by 4 bases and J by 9 bases, with 19 bases between the two germline ends. This CDR3 has 15 residues. CDR1 is SGHVS, CDR2 FQNEAQ, per germline. The CDR3 bases are TGTGCCAGCAGCTGGGGACAGGGTAGCGGGACTGAGCAGTTCTTC. This sequence encodes CASSWGQGSGTEQFF.

The chain joins TRBV6-5 to TRBJ2-1; possible D gene TRBD1, 6 bases. CDR1 and CDR2 from the germline V gene are MNHEY and SVGAGI. CDR3 length equals 12 residues. V was pared by 6 bases and J by 8 bases, with 11 bases between. CDR3 DNA sequence: TGTGCCAGCAGCGCAAAGGGGGATGAGCAGTTCTTC. This gives the protein CASSAKGDEQFF.

The CDR3 region is CASSPTGTDTQYF. CDR3 in DNA: TGTGCCAGCTCACCAACCGGCACAGATACGCAGTATTTT. This rearrangement joins TRBV18 to TRBJ2-3; D is unclear. The CDR3 runs to 13 residues. V was trimmed by 2 bases and J by 1 base, leaving 4 bases between them. CDR1 and CDR2 (germline): KGHSH, LQKENI.

This clone was observed a handful of times. The chain has TRBV19 and TRBJ2-1; possible D gene TRBD2, 6 bases. The CDR3 runs 12 residues. V was pared by 2 bases and J by 9 bases, with 8 bases between. Germline V gene data show CDR1 as LNHDA and CDR2 as SQIVND (reference sequence). This chain's CDR3 is CASSISGSEQFF. In nucleotides, the CDR3 is TGTGCCAGTAGTATATCCGGGAGTGAGCAGTTCTTC. Full variable domain (outside the CDR3, taken from reference TRBV19 and TRBJ2-1): DGGITQSPKYLFRKEGQNVTLSCEQNLNHDAMYWYRQDPGQGLRLIYYSQIVNDFQKGDIAEGYSVSREKKESFPLTVTSAQKNPTAFYLCASSISGSEQFFGPGTRLTVL.

V and J are TRBV10-3 and TRBJ2-1; a weak D match, TRBD2 (5 bases). V gave up 4 bases and J gave up 0 bases, with 7 bases separating them. CDR1 and CDR2 from the germline V gene are ENHRY and SYGVKD. The CDR3 loop spans 14 amino acids. CDR3 in amino acids: CAISGRSSYNEQFF. CDR3 in DNA: TGTGCCATCAGTGGGAGGAGCTCCTACAATGAGCAGTTCTTC.

V and J are TRBV29-1 and TRBJ2-7; TRBD2 matches at 10 bases. This CDR3 spans 14 amino acids. Germline V gene data show CDR1 as SQVTM and CDR2 as ANQGSEA. The V segment lost 5 bases and the J segment 0 bases; nucleotides outside the gene matches: 4. Here the CDR3 DNA reads TGCAGCGTTCGGACTAGCGGAGACTCCTACGAGCAGTACTTC. This gives the protein CSVRTSGDSYEQYF.

This chain links TRBV7-6 with TRBJ2-7; a weak D match, TRBD1 (5 bases). CDR1 is SGHVS and CDR2 is FNYEAQ in the germline V gene. V lost 4 bases and J lost 2, with 18 bases in between. The CDR3 totals 16 residues. The CDR3 DNA sequence: TGTGCCAGCAGCTCTAGAGGTGCAGGGATGGCCTACGAGCAGTACTTC. It specifies CASSSRGAGMAYEQYF.

In this sample, this clone turned up a few times. The chain joins TRBV4-3 to TRBJ2-1; perhaps TRBD2 as D (6 bases). Per the germline V gene, CDR1 is LGHNA and CDR2 is YSLEER. The CDR3 sequence is 16 residues long. The V gene lost 1 base and the J gene lost 0 bases, with 10 bases spanning the gap. The CDR3 DNA reads as TGCGCCAGCAGCCAAGGCGCGGGGCTCTCCTACAATGAGCAGTTCTTC. This codes for CASSQGAGLSYNEQFF.

V is TRBV2 and J is TRBJ1-2, with D maybe TRBD1 (5 bases). The CDR3 is made up of 13 amino acids. In germline, CDR1 is SNHLY, CDR2 FYNNEI. The germline V and J ends were trimmed by 1 base and 4 bases, with 7 bases remaining between them. The CDR3 nucleotides are TGTGCCAGCAGTGAAGGACAGCCCTATGGCTACACCTTC. Protein sequence: CASSEGQPYGYTF.